Presented here are 23 T cell receptor beta chains from one specimen sequenced in a study of blood T cells in healthy people across ages. Combining a sample-barcoded 5' primer with a J-beta primer mix, a second PCR ran for roughly 6 to 12 cycles. TCRdb re-called the 5' RACE reads with MiXCR, one entry per CDR3 protein. The table shows about 1.6 million distinct CDR3 sequences, with around 35% occurring only once. The sample comprised blood. Receptors originate from a woman in her twenties or thirties in good health.

This clonotype was detected a few times. This sequence joins TRBV12-3 or TRBV12-4 and TRBJ1-2; D ambiguous. Trimming cost V 8 bases and J 4 bases, with 17 bases left between them. CDR3 length: 14 residues. CDR3 nucleotide sequence: TGTGCCAGCGGGAGGACCGCCGAGAGCTATGGCTACACCTTC. It yields the protein CASGRTAESYGYTF.

This chain links TRBV9 with TRBJ1-2; tentative D call: TRBD1 (5 bases). The CDR3 is 15 residues long. The V end was cut by 4 bases, the J end by 6 bases, with 19 bases between. Germline CDR1 SGDLS, CDR2 YYNGEE. The CDR3 region is CASSLGGGSLDGYTF. DNA of the CDR3: TGTGCCAGCAGCCTTGGGGGGGGGAGCCTGGATGGCTACACCTTC.

Here the CDR3 DNA reads TGTGCCAGCAGCTTAGATAAGGGGGCTGGTGAGCAGTTCTTC. This translates into CASSLDKGAGEQFF. The V and J genes are TRBV7-6 and TRBJ2-1; TRBD1 agrees at 7 bases. Trimming cost V 1 base and J 9 bases; bases outside gene matches: 6. The CDR3 length is 14 residues. Germline V gene data show CDR1 as SGHVS and CDR2 as FNYEAQ.

The V and J genes are TRBV6-2 or TRBV6-3 and TRBJ2-5; 9 bases are a match to TRBD2. CDR1 and CDR2 from the germline V gene are MNHEY and SVGEGT. Losses at the gene ends were 6 bases for V and 5 bases for J; bases not matched to a gene: 10. The CDR3 runs 15 residues. This CDR3 reads CASSRHAGGTETQYF. CDR3 coding DNA: TGTGCCAGCAGCCGGCACGCGGGGGGGACGGAGACCCAGTACTTC.

This clonotype was observed a single time. This sequence joins TRBV6-1 and TRBJ1-6; D gene ambiguous. Per the germline V gene, CDR1 is MNHNS and CDR2 is SASEGT. The CDR3 consists of 18 residues. V dropped 7 bases and J dropped 0 bases, with 19 bases sitting between them. This chain's CDR3 is CASISIKRISSYNSPLHF. CDR3 coding DNA: TGTGCCAGCATATCGATAAAAAGGATCAGCTCCTATAATTCACCCCTCCACTTT.

J is TRBJ2-5 and V is TRBV5-4; TRBD2 aligns across 10 bases. The CDR3 has 13 residues. Trimming removed 4 bases from V and 5 bases from J; junction bases left unmatched: 2. Germline V gene sequence: CDR1 SGHNT, CDR2 YYREEE (reference sequence). The CDR3 nucleotides are TGTGCCAGCAGCATGGGACTAGCGGAGACCCAGTACTTC. Protein sequence: CASSMGLAETQYF.

The CDR3, as DNA: TGCAGTGCTAGTGGAACCCTTTCTGGGAATTTTGATACGCAGTATTTT. It yields the protein CSASGTLSGNFDTQYF. This chain uses TRBV20-1 with TRBJ2-3, with D unresolved. Germline V CDR1 and CDR2: DFQATT, SNEGSKA (reference sequence). V was cut by 3 bases and J by 6 bases, with 22 bases left in between. CDR3 length equals 16 residues.

To note about this clonotype: With a much larger clone just one base away, this may be a read error. The V gene is TRBV27, the J gene TRBJ2-7; D is possibly TRBD1 (5 bases). Germline lookup yields CDR1 MNHEY and CDR2 SMNVEV (reference sequence). The CDR3 loop spans 13 amino acids. CDR3 in DNA: TGTGTCAGCAGGGAACACAGCGCCGGGGAGCAGTACTTC. This gives the protein CVSREHSAGEQYF.

This clonotype turned up a few times. The V gene is TRBV7-9, the J gene TRBJ1-1; TRBD1 is a possible D gene (5 bases). The CDR3 sequence is 16 residues long. Germline V gene lookup returns CDR1 SEHNR and CDR2 FQNEAQ (reference sequence). Trimming pared 0 bases from V and 0 bases from J, leaving 11 bases between. The CDR3 protein is CASSLAGRSMNTEAFF. DNA of the CDR3: TGTGCCAGCAGCTTAGCGGGACGAAGTATGAACACTGAAGCTTTCTTT.

V usage is TRBV10-3 and J usage is TRBJ1-5; possible D gene TRBD1, 6 bases. Trimming shortened V by 4 bases and J by 0 bases, and 7 bases separated the two germline ends. Germline CDR1 reads ENHRY; CDR2 reads SYGVKD. There are 14 residues in the CDR3. The CDR3 sequence: CAISVTGSNQPQHF. The DNA for the CDR3 is TGTGCCATCAGTGTGACAGGTAGCAATCAGCCCCAGCATTTT.

This clonotype has more than one count but fewer than ten. The V call is TRBV28, the J call TRBJ1-1; 8 positions match TRBD1. The CDR3 extends over 12 amino acids. Trimming removed 9 bases from V and 5 bases from J; junction bases left unmatched: 5. Germline V lookup: CDR1 MDHEN, CDR2 SYDVKM. For the CDR3, the DNA is TGTGCCAGTCGACAGGGGAGGACTGAAGCTTTCTTT. The encoded protein is CASRQGRTEAFF.

This clonotype was detected a few times. The rearrangement uses TRBV2 and TRBJ2-5; D gene uncertain. The CDR3 is 14 amino acids. CDR1 SNHLY and CDR2 FYNNEI come from the germline V gene. V lost 1 base and J 0 bases, leaving 6 bases between the germline ends. CDR3 sequence (DNA): TGTGCCAGCAGTGAAGTTCGGTACCAAGAGACCCAGTACTTC. It translates to CASSEVRYQETQYF.

V usage is TRBV18 and J usage is TRBJ1-5, with 8 bases that match TRBD1. This CDR3 has 14 residues. CDR1 KGHSH and CDR2 LQKENI come from the germline V gene. V lost 5 bases to trimming and J lost 7 bases; unmatched junction nucleotides: 7. The CDR3 loop reads CASSADRAGQPQHF. The CDR3 nucleotides are TGTGCCAGCTCAGCGGACAGGGCAGGGCAGCCCCAGCATTTT.

This clonotype showed up just a few times. This rearrangement joins TRBV20-1 to TRBJ1-4, with D unresolved. The V end was cut by 2 bases, the J end by 4 bases, with 14 bases between. Germline lookup yields CDR1 DFQATT and CDR2 SNEGSKA (reference sequence). The CDR3 loop spans 15 amino acids. CDR3: CSARPPFGNNEKLFF. CDR3 bases: TGCAGTGCTAGACCCCCTTTCGGCAATAATGAAAAACTGTTTTTT.

The chain is built from TRBV3-1 and TRBJ1-6, with D perhaps matching TRBD1 (5 bases). The CDR3 runs 14 residues. V lost 4 bases to trimming and J lost 7 bases, with 11 bases between them. CDR1 is LGHDT, CDR2 YNNKEL, per germline (reference sequence). The CDR3 reads CASSLRDWNSPLHF. Here the CDR3 DNA reads TGTGCCAGCAGCCTTAGGGACTGGAATTCACCCCTCCACTTT.

This chain uses TRBV7-9 with TRBJ1-4; unclear D gene. The V gene lost 2 bases and the J gene lost 5 bases, with 9 bases spanning the gap. CDR1 is SEHNR, CDR2 FQNEAQ, per germline (reference sequence). The CDR3 runs to 14 residues. The CDR3 reads CASSLSRQNEKLFF. As DNA, the CDR3 is TGTGCCAGCAGCTTAAGCAGGCAGAATGAAAAACTGTTTTTT.

CDR3 loop: CASSQRGLTGELFF. CDR3 sequence (DNA): TGCGCCAGCAGCCAACGGGGCCTCACCGGGGAGCTGTTTTTT. The V gene is TRBV4-1, the J gene TRBJ2-2; D possibly matches TRBD1 or TRBD2 (5 bases each). The CDR3 has 14 residues. Germline V lookup: CDR1 MGHRA, CDR2 YSYEKL. V was shortened by 2 bases and J by 4 bases, with 8 bases between the two germline ends.

This rearrangement joins TRBV7-2 to TRBJ2-1; 8 bases line up with TRBD2. CDR1 is SGHTA and CDR2 is FQGNSA in the germline V gene. The CDR3 consists of 16 residues. With 5 bases clipped from V and 4 bases from J, the junction kept 10 bases outside the gene matches. Here the CDR3 reads CASSLGGTREYNEQFF. The CDR3 DNA follows: TGTGCCAGCAGCCTAGGAGGGACTAGGGAATACAATGAGCAGTTCTTC.

The chain combines TRBV24-1 with TRBJ2-2; either TRBD1 or TRBD2 may supply D (5 bases each). The CDR3 is 16 residues long. Germline CDR1 is KGHDR and CDR2 is SFDVKD. V lost 4 bases and J 1 base, leaving 12 bases between the germline ends. CDR3 amino acids: CATSDFGAGNTGELFF. CDR3 nucleotides: TGTGCCACCAGTGACTTTGGGGCGGGGAACACCGGGGAGCTGTTTTTT.

This clonotype came up a few times. V gene TRBV20-1 combines with J gene TRBJ2-7, with a tentative D call TRBD2 (6 bases). The V end was cut by 1 base, the J end by 2 bases, with 9 bases between. This CDR3 is built from 13 residues. Germline V gene data show CDR1 as DFQATT and CDR2 as SNEGSKA (reference sequence). The CDR3 here is CSARGEVAYEQYF. The CDR3 nucleotides are TGCAGTGCTAGAGGGGAGGTTGCCTACGAGCAGTACTTC.

Comments on this clonotype: A much more abundant neighbour one base away suggests this may be a read error. The J gene is TRBJ2-3, the V gene TRBV4-1; D may correspond to TRBD1 or TRBD2 (5 bases each). The CDR3 contains 15 residues. Looked up from germline, CDR1 is MGHRA and CDR2 is YSYEKL. CDR3 bases: TGCGTCAGCAGCCAAGAGGGACGCGACACAGATACGCAGTATTTT. Its protein product is CVSSQEGRDTDTQYF.

This sequence joins TRBV15 and TRBJ1-1; D possibly corresponds to TRBD1 (5 bases). Germline CDR1 reads LNHNV; CDR2 reads YYDKDF (reference sequence). The CDR3 sequence is 16 residues long. Trimming shortened V by 0 bases and J by 5 bases, and 16 bases separated the two germline ends. CDR3 residues: CATSRENRAGRTEAFF. The CDR3 bases are TGTGCCACCAGCAGAGAAAATAGGGCAGGGCGAACTGAAGCTTTCTTT.

This clonotype has just a few counts. This chain joins TRBV19 and TRBJ2-3; D is perhaps TRBD2 (5 bases). Germline lookup yields CDR1 LNHDA and CDR2 SQIVND (reference sequence). This CDR3 spans 14 amino acids. Deletions cut 3 bases from V and 4 bases from J, with 11 bases between. The CDR3, as DNA: TGTGCCAGTAGTATGTCCGGGATACCAGATACGCAGTATTTT. Translation: CASSMSGIPDTQYF.